This TCR beta chain comes out of a study of cytomegalovirus exposure and HLA in healthy donors. Overall study findings and caveats: Common viral pathogens seemed to be connected with several of the most significant clusters, according to a later analysis. The productive fraction for most TCR beta V segments was about 87% or about 30% in an earlier analysis.

The PCR used 60 Vbeta and 13 Jbeta primers. The assay was immunoSEQ multiplex PCR, and TCRdb's table has in-frame clones only and misses some. Of about 110,000 clones in the sample, around three quarters are singletons; the top ten hold 2.6%. A remark on this clone: Antigen specificity is unknown.

The TCR was taken from a man aged 45 to 65 in good health and CMV-seropositive. Source material: PBMCs.

CDR3 region: CASSYSGGNGYGYTF. DNA for the CDR3: TGTGCCAGCAGTTACTCGGGAGGGAATGGCTATGGCTACACCTTC. The chain uses TRBV6-6 and TRBJ1-2; unclear D gene. Trimming left V 0 bases short and J 4 bases short, with 12 bases between. Per the germline V gene, CDR1 is MNHNY and CDR2 is SVGAGI (reference sequence). The CDR3 is 15 residues long.